What follows describes a single T cell receptor beta chain. The antigen is unknown. Sample-barcoded 5' priming and a J-beta primer mix drove a second PCR of 7 to 11 cycles. Every cDNA molecule bore a tag from a template-switch adaptor containing 12 random nucleotides. TCRdb used MiXCR to reprocess the 5' RACE reads, holding one entry per CDR3 protein. The sample lists around 790,000 distinct CDR3 sequences; around 42% were seen once. This sample stems from a study of blood T cells in healthy people across ages. Study-wide results and caveats: Long-lived donors carried more naive CD4+ cells and greater diversity than aged donors. Unsorted PBMC input precluded a conclusive naive versus antigen-experienced comparison.

The CDR3 runs 17 residues. CDR1 is SQVTM, CDR2 ANQGSEA, per germline. Trimming stripped 0 bases from V and 2 bases from J, with 17 bases between. The specimen sequenced was blood. The chain employs TRBV29-1 and TRBJ2-1; no reliable D call. This sequence was found in a man in his 60s in good health. In nucleotides, the CDR3 is TGCAGCGTTGAAGATCGGATGGCGCCTTCGGCCTACAATGAGCAGTTCTTC. It is translated as CSVEDRMAPSAYNEQFF.